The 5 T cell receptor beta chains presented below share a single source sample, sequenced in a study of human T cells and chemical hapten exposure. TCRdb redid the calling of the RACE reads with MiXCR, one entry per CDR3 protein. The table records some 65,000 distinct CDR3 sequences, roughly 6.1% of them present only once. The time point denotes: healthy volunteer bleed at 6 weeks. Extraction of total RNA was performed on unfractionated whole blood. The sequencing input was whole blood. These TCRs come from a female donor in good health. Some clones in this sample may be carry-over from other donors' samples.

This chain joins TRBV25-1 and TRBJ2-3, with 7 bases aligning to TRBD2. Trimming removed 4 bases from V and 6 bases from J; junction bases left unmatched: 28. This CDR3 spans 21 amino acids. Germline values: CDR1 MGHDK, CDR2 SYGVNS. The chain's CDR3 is CASSGGRGDREDSYLQDTQYF. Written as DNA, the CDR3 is TGTGCCAGCAGTGGGGGACGAGGGGATCGGGAGGACTCTTATTTGCAGGATACGCAGTATTTT.

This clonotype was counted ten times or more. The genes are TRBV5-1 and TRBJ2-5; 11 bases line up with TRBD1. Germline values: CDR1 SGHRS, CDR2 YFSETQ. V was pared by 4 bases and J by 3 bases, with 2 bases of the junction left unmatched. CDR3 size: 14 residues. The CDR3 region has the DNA TGCGCCAGCAGCAGGGACAGGGGGGAAGAGACCCAGTACTTC. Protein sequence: CASSRDRGEETQYF.

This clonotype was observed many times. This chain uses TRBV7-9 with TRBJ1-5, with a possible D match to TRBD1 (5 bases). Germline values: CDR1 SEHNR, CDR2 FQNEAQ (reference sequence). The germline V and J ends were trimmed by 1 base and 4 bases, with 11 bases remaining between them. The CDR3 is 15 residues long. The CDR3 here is CASSLVGGSNQPQHF. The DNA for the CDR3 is TGTGCCAGCAGCTTAGTGGGGGGTAGTAATCAGCCCCAGCATTTT.

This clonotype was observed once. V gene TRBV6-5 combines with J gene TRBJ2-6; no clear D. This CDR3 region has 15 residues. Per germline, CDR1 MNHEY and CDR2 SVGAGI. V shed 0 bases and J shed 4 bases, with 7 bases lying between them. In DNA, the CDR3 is TGTGCCAGCAGTTACTCGGATCCCGGGGCCAACGTCCTGACTTTC. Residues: CASSYSDPGANVLTF.

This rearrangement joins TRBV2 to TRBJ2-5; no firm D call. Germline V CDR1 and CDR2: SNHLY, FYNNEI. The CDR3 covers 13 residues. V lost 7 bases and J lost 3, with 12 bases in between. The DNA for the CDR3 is TGTGCCAGCAAAAATAGGCAAGAAGAGACCCAGTACTTC. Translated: CASKNRQEETQYF. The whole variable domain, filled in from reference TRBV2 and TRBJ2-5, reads EPEVTQTPSHQVTQMGQEVILRCVPISNHLYFYWYRQILGQKVEFLVSFYNNEISEKSEIFDDQFSVERPDGSNFTLKIRSTKLEDSAMYFCASKNRQEETQYFGPGTRLLVL.